Listed below are T cell receptor beta chains from one sample, sequenced in a study of T cells after yellow fever vaccination. One entry per CDR3 protein, called by TCRdb with MiXCR from the 5' RACE reads. The sample includes approximately 550,000 distinct CDR3 sequences, 15% to 20% of them seen just once. Specimen: PBMCs, collected 15 days after the yellow fever booster vaccination. These receptors were obtained from a man between 25 and 39 years old who received the YFV17D yellow fever vaccine. Both conserved end residues are part of each CDR3.

>TRBJ2-7|TRBV11-2
CASSLDTNEQYF
>TRBJ2-5|TRBV28
CASSPTRTSGRTQYF
>TRBJ2-1|TRBV27
CASSLYTSYNEQFF
>TRBJ2-1|TRBV24-1
CATSDFRYNEQFF
>TRBJ2-1|TRBV5-1
CASSIQPGQGRDEQFF
>TRBJ1-2|TRBV6-2/TRBV6-3
CASSSLVPGWVYGYTF
>TRBJ1-5|TRBV20-1
CSASGRAGDQPQHF
>TRBJ2-1|TRBV29-1
CSARGWQFF
>TRBJ2-7|TRBV5-1
CASRQSIAGTYEQYF
>TRBJ2-1|TRBV6-9
CASRPDRNEQFF
>TRBJ2-3|TRBV9
CASSGQGAGGTQYF
>TRBJ2-7|TRBV28
CASSLHSLGPEQYF
>TRBJ2-7|TRBV20-1
CSALGERVFSYEQYF
>TRBJ2-1|TRBV20-1
CSARPPGQGFNEQFF
>TRBJ2-2|TRBV7-3
CASSLTTAGGNTGELFF
>TRBJ2-6|TRBV20-1
CSAPPSGANVLTF
>TRBJ2-1|TRBV20-1
CSARSTTYNEQFF
>TRBJ2-6|TRBV5-1
CASSRTGKPSGANVLTF
>TRBJ2-5|TRBV12-3/TRBV12-4
CASRRVVSSGRAQETQYF
>TRBJ2-5|TRBV5-1
CASRGGSGHQETQYF
>TRBJ2-1|TRBV11-2
CASSLRQRDNEQFF
>TRBJ2-3|TRBV20-1
CSASPGGGGRTDTQYF
>TRBJ2-7|TRBV25-1
CASSGQTGGGSGSPYEQYF
>TRBJ2-7|TRBV12-3/TRBV12-4
CASKRQGSSYEQYF
>TRBJ2-3|TRBV24-1
CATSEASSSGTDTQYF
>TRBJ1-2|TRBV5-8
CASPHGGAGIYGYTF
>TRBJ2-7|TRBV24-1
CATSASGGYEQYF
>TRBJ2-3|TRBV30
CAWRNSKTNRGTDTQYF
>TRBJ1-6|TRBV6-5
CASSYSKFQRPNSPLHF
>TRBJ2-7|TRBV6-1
CASHGRVTYEQYF
>TRBJ2-7|TRBV3-1
CASSLAGTSDNEQYF
>TRBJ2-2|TRBV20-1
CSASGKSTGELFF
>TRBJ2-1|TRBV3-1
CASSPTGFEQFF
>TRBJ1-2|TRBV4-3
CASSPQAQLGFNYGYTF
>TRBJ1-2|TRBV15
CATSTRTAYGYTF
>TRBJ2-5|TRBV7-2
CASSSKGGGETQYF
>TRBJ2-1|TRBV25-1
CASSELGTSGNNEQFF
>TRBJ2-2|TRBV27
CASSGIGSTGELFF
>TRBJ2-3|TRBV20-1
CSARDPTGSTDTQYF